This TCR beta chain was sequenced for a study of memory CD4+ T cells and cytomegalovirus serostatus. Across the study: Of the healthy Belgian adults, 9 or 10 were CMV seropositive and 20 to 30 seronegative.

General study points: Suggested: most of the CMV-linked TCR signature lies in CD4+ memory cells.

Trimming left V 0 bases short and J 5 bases short, with 8 bases between. The CDR3 consists of 14 residues. Germline V gives CDR1 ENHRY, CDR2 SYGVKD. Profiled with immunoSEQ multiplex PCR; TCRdb holds only in-frame clones, not every one. The data contain around 40,000 clones, 79% of them singletons. A note on this clone: Its antigen is as yet unknown.

Single viable CD3+CD4+CD8-CD45RO+ cells were sorted as the memory CD4+ T cells. Serostatus was set by detecting CMV pp150, pp28, p38, p52 IgG. Total CD4+ T cells were enriched by CD4 positive selection. Sample: memory CD4+ T cells from blood. The chain employs TRBV10-3 and TRBJ1-5; D may be TRBD1 (6 bases). This TCR was recovered from an adult in good health and CMV-seronegative. This CDR3 is CAISESSGDQPQHF. As DNA, the CDR3 is TGTGCCATCAGTGAGTCTTCAGGGGATCAGCCCCAGCATTTT.